This TCR beta chain was identified during a study of cytomegalovirus exposure and HLA in healthy donors. Amplification used 60 Vbeta primers and 13 Jbeta primers. Clones were sequenced by immunoSEQ multiplex PCR, and TCRdb holds only the in-frame ones, with some missing. The sample consists of 150,000 to 200,000 clones, around 75% of them appearing once. The count of this clone is one. Its antigen is as yet unknown. General study results and limits: Sequencing depth across donors, presence/absence analyses assumed, was roughly uniform. There were some public TCRs occurring in many donors, but most TCR sequences were rare.

Germline V gene data show CDR1 as SGHNT and CDR2 as YYREEE (reference sequence). With 4 bases clipped from V and 6 bases from J, the junction kept 8 bases outside the gene matches. The CDR3 has 17 residues. The chain links TRBV5-4 to TRBJ2-2; 14 nucleotides line up with TRBD2. The receptor's source is a man younger than 30 in good health and CMV-seropositive. Sample: PBMCs. CDR3: CASSLPGTSGGAGELFF. CDR3 DNA sequence: TGTGCCAGCAGCCTTCCCGGGACTAGCGGGGGCGCCGGGGAGCTGTTTTTT.